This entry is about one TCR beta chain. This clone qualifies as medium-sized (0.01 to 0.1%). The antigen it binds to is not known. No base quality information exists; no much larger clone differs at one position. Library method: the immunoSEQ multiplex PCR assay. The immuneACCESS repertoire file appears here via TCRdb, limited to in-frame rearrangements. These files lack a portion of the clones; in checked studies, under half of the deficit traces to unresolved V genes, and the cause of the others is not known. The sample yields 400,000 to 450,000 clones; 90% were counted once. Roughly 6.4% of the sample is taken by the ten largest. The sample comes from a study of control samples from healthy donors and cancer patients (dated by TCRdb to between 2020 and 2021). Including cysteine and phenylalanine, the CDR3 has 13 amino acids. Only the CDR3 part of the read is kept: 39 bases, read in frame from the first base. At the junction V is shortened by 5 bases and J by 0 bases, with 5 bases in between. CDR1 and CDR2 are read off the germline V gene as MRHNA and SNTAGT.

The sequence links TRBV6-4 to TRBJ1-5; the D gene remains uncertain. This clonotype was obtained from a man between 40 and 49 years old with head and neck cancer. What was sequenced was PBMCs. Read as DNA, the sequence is TGTGCCAGCAGTCAAAATAGCAATCAGCCCCAGCATTTT. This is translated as CASSQNSNQPQHF.